The clone carrying this T cell receptor beta chain was observed a few times. Its antigen is currently unknown. This record belongs to a study of molecular identifiers for immune sequencing clone quantification. Study-wide points: Whereas clones above 20 RNA copies held under 1% of naive-cell molecules, they held over 98% of effector molecules.

The CDR3 has 13 residues. Germline assignment: CDR1 SGDLS and CDR2 YYNGEE. The V and J ends lost 3 bases and 15 bases respectively, with 19 bases between them. A single record per CDR3 protein comes from TCRdb applying MiXCR to the PCR reads. Of 35,000 or so distinct CDR3 sequences detected, 19% appear once; the ten largest clones hold less than 1.2%. The authors sorted naive CD8 T cells as CD8+CD4-CCR7+CD45RA+. The V call is TRBV9, the J call TRBJ2-1; D could derive from TRBD1 or TRBD2 (6 bases each). The origin of this receptor is a human donor in good health. Some libraries in this study had Jurkat cell RNA spiked in. Sequenced: naive CD8+ T cells from blood, with Jurkat cell RNA spiked in. Subset specified: FACS-sorted CD8+CD4-CCR7+CD45RA+ naive T cells. CDR3 sequence: CASSAGGRDTLFF. CDR3 coding DNA: TGTGCCAGCAGCGCCGGGGGTAGGGACACCCTGTTCTTC. The whole variable domain, filled in from reference TRBV9 and TRBJ2-1, reads DSGVTQTPKHLITATGQRVTLRCSPRSGDLSVYWYQQSLDQGLQFLIQYYNGEERAKGNILERFSAQQFPDLHSELNLSSLELGDSALYFCASSAGGRDTLFFGPGTRLTVL.